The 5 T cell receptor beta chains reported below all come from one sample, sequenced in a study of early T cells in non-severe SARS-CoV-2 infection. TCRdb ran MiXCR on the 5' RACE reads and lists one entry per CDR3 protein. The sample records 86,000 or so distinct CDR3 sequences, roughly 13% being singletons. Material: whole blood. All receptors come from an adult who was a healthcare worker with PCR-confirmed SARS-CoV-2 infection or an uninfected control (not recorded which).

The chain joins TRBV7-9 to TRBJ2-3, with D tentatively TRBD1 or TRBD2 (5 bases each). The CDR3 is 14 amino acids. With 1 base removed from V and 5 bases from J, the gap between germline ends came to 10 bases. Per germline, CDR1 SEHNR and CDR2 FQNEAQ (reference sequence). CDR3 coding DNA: TGTGCCAGCAGCTTAGGGGGGTCCGGAGATACGCAGTATTTT. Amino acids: CASSLGGSGDTQYF.

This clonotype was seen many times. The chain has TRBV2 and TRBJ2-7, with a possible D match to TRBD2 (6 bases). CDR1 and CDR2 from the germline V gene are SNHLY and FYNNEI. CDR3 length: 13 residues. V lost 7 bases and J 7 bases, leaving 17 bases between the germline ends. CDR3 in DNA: TGTGCCAGCATCAGGGACTCGTTTGGGGAGCAGTACTTC. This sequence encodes CASIRDSFGEQYF.

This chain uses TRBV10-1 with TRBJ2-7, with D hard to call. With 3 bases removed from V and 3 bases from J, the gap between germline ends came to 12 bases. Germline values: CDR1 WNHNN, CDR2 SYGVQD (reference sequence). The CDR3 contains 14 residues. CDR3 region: CASSDGQEFYEQYF. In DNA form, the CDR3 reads TGCGCCAGCAGTGATGGGCAGGAGTTCTACGAGCAGTACTTC.

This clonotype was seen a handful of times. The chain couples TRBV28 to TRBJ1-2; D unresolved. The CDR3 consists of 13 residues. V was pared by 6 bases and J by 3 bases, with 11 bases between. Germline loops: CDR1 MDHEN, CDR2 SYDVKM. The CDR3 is CASRPPVDYGYTF. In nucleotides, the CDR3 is TGTGCCAGCAGACCGCCCGTTGACTATGGCTACACCTTC.

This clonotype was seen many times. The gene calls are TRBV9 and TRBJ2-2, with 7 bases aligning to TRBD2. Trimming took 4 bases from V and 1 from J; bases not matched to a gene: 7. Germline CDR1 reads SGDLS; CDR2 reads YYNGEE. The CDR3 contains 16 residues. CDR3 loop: CASSPRLAVNTGELFF. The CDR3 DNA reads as TGTGCCAGCAGCCCACGGCTAGCGGTGAACACCGGGGAGCTGTTTTTT.